The rows below give T cell receptor beta chains drawn from one sample of a study of cytomegalovirus exposure and HLA in healthy donors. TCRdb keeps only in-frame clones here, not all; method: immunoSEQ multiplex PCR. Of under 110,000 clones in the sample, approximately 70% were seen once. The sample taken for sequencing was PBMCs. The receptors here all came from a boy younger than 18 in good health and CMV-seronegative. Both conserved end residues are part of each CDR3. D genes are given only for firm matches. Only part of the rows carry a size: once, few, many, or a class if the clone is expanded.

j_gene,abundance,d_gene,v_gene,len,CDR3nt,CDR3aa
TRBJ2-7,-,-,TRBV9,13,TGTGCCAGCAGCACCGGACAGCTTAACGAGCAGTACTTC,CASSTGQLNEQYF
TRBJ2-7,-,-,TRBV27,11,TGTGCCAGCAGTCTTAGAGGAGAGCAGTACTTC,CASSLRGEQYF
TRBJ2-1,-,-,TRBV6-1,14,TGTGCCAGCAGTGAAGAACTAGTCGGGACTTCACAGTTCTTC,CASSEELVGTSQFF
TRBJ1-5,-,TRBD1,TRBV5-1,15,TGCGCCAGCAGCACCTCGGGACAGGGGAATCAGCCCCAGCATTTT,CASSTSGQGNQPQHF
TRBJ2-2,-,-,TRBV2,12,TGTGCCAGCACCGGGAACACCGGGGAGCTGTTTTTT,CASTGNTGELFF
TRBJ2-2,few,-,TRBV6-1,15,TGTGCCAGCAGCGGCAGGGCGGTTGGAACCGGGGAGCTGTTTTTT,CASSGRAVGTGELFF
TRBJ1-6,-,-,TRBV6-5,14,TGTGCCAGCACACCTCTGGGGGGGGAATCACCCCTCCACTTT,CASTPLGGESPLHF
TRBJ2-7,few,TRBD1,TRBV4-3,16,TGCGCCAGCAGCCAAGCTGACAGGGCAAGCTCCTACGAGCAGTACTTC,CASSQADRASSYEQYF
TRBJ2-2,few,-,TRBV6-5,14,TGTGCCAGCAGAACCAAAAGCGAGGCCGGGGAGCTGTTTTTT,CASRTKSEAGELFF
TRBJ2-7,few,-,TRBV7-6,13,TGTGCCAGCAGCCGTGGACTGAACTACGAGCAGTACTTC,CASSRGLNYEQYF
TRBJ1-4,once,-,TRBV12-2,19,TGTGCAAGTCGCTTAGGAGTAGGTGGGCAGGGGATCACTAATGAAAAACTGTTTTTT,CASRLGVGGQGITNEKLFF
TRBJ2-7,few,TRBD2,TRBV9,16,TGTGCCAGCAGCCCGAGAGGGACTAGCGGGAGATGGGAGCAGTACTTC,CASSPRGTSGRWEQYF
TRBJ1-6,few,-,TRBV5-1,13,TGCGCCAGCAGCTCGGACAGTAATTCACCCCTCCACTTT,CASSSDSNSPLHF
TRBJ2-7,-,-,TRBV28,11,TGTGCCAGCACATCCAACTACGAGCAGTACTTC,CASTSNYEQYF
TRBJ2-7,few,TRBD2,TRBV7-2,13,TGTGCCGGCGGGCAGGGAGGGTCCTACGAGCAGTACTTC,CAGGQGGSYEQYF
TRBJ2-2,-,TRBD2,TRBV5-4,18,TGTGCCAGCAGCCGTTATGGGGACGGACTAGCGGGGTCCGGGGAGCTGTTTTTT,CASSRYGDGLAGSGELFF
TRBJ2-3,-,-,TRBV21-1,16,TGTGCCAGCAGCAAAGAGGGCGGGTCCGGGGGAGATACGCAGTATTTT,CASSKEGGSGGDTQYF
TRBJ2-2,-,TRBD2,TRBV7-6,16,TGTGCCAGCAGCTTAGGCGGGGGGGCCATCAACGGGGAGCTGTTTTTT,CASSLGGGAINGELFF
TRBJ1-3,-,-,TRBV30,14,TGTGCCTGGAGTATTAACAGAGCTGGAAACACCATATATTTT,CAWSINRAGNTIYF
TRBJ1-2,-,TRBD1,TRBV7-3,14,TGTGCCAGCAGCCTCTTGGGACAGGGGAGTGGCTACACCTTC,CASSLLGQGSGYTF
TRBJ1-5,-,-,TRBV7-2,13,TGTGCCAGCAGCTTCAGGGTGAGCCAGCCCCAGCATTTT,CASSFRVSQPQHF
TRBJ1-2,once,TRBD1,TRBV4-3,15,TGCGCCAGCAGCCAAGATAGGACAGGGGGCGATGGCTACACCTTC,CASSQDRTGGDGYTF
TRBJ2-2,once,-,TRBV28,12,TGTGCCAGCAAGACTAGGACCGGGGAGCTGTTTTTT,CASKTRTGELFF
TRBJ2-5,-,-,TRBV6-1,15,TGTGCCAGCAGTGAATACCCATCCCAGGGAGAGACCCAGTACTTC,CASSEYPSQGETQYF